The 32 T cell receptor beta chains given below trace back to one sample, sequenced in a study of identical twins. TCRdb re-derived calls from the 5' RACE reads in MiXCR, one entry per CDR3 protein. The sample comprises a few hundred thousand distinct CDR3 sequences, roughly 12% of which are singletons, and just over 7% rests with the top ten. These data were also reused for a study on yellow fever vaccine responses in identical twins.

Sample: CD8+ T cells sorted from blood. The source of these receptors is a woman under 30 in good health.

The chain employs TRBV28 and TRBJ2-7, with 10 bases fitting TRBD2. The germline V gene has CDR1 MDHEN and CDR2 SYDVKM. V lost 5 bases to trimming and J lost 3 bases; unmatched junction nucleotides: 22. The CDR3 loop spans 20 amino acids. In nucleotides, the CDR3 is TGTGCCAGCAGTCTCAACGCCCCGGGACTAGCGTTTCAGTGGGGCTACGAGCAGTACTTC. It is translated as CASSLNAPGLAFQWGYEQYF.

Only a few counts were recorded for this clonotype. The rearrangement joins TRBV20-1 to TRBJ2-3; D perhaps matches TRBD2 (6 bases). The germline CDR1 and CDR2 sequences are DFQATT and SNEGSKA (reference sequence). V was cut by 3 bases and J by 2 bases, with 12 bases left in between. The CDR3 covers 14 residues. The CDR3 DNA sequence: TGCAGTGCTAGGGGGGGAGTTACCACAGATACGCAGTATTTT. It is translated as CSARGGVTTDTQYF.

In its sample, this clonotype was seen a few times. The chain employs TRBV11-1 and TRBJ2-2; 11 positions agree with TRBD2. This CDR3 comprises 19 residues. From germline, CDR1 is SGHAT and CDR2 FQDESV (reference sequence). Losses at the gene ends were 5 bases for V and 0 bases for J; bases not matched to a gene: 11. CDR3 DNA: TGTGCCAGCAGCCCCCCCCCTAGCGGGGGGTTCGCGAACACCGGGGAGCTGTTTTTT. It encodes CASSPPPSGGFANTGELFF.

This clonotype was found a few times. The rearrangement links TRBV27 to TRBJ2-6; 10 bases fit TRBD1. In germline, CDR1 is MNHEY, CDR2 SMNVEV (reference sequence). Losses at the gene ends were 5 bases for V and 0 bases for J; bases not matched to a gene: 10. The CDR3 contains 19 residues. The CDR3 DNA reads TGTGCCAGCAGTCACCTCGGGACAGGGGTAAGCTCTGGGGCCAACGTCCTGACTTTC. This sequence encodes CASSHLGTGVSSGANVLTF.

This clonotype was seen a few times. The rearrangement joins TRBV7-2 to TRBJ2-1; unclear D gene. The germline CDR1 and CDR2 sequences are SGHTA and FQGNSA. The CDR3 length is 12 residues. V shed 5 bases and J shed 8 bases, with 10 bases lying between them. CDR3 loop: CASSRLPDEQFF. CDR3 in DNA: TGTGCCAGCAGCCGCCTCCCGGATGAGCAGTTCTTC.

The chain has TRBV18 and TRBJ1-6; 7 bases align to TRBD1. V was clipped by 3 bases and J by 8 bases; unmatched bases: 4. The CDR3 runs 14 residues. Germline CDR1 is KGHSH and CDR2 is LQKENI. CDR3 sequence reads: CASSPNTGDSPLHF. CDR3 DNA sequence: TGTGCCAGCTCACCGAACACAGGGGATTCACCCCTCCACTTT.

The chain uses TRBV20-1 and TRBJ2-7, with D uncertain. In germline, CDR1 is DFQATT, CDR2 SNEGSKA (reference sequence). The CDR3 has 11 residues. Trimming removed 2 bases at V and 4 bases at J, with 6 bases between. The CDR3 DNA is TGCAGTGCTAGACTGGCGTACGAGCAGTACGTC. Translated, it gives CSARLAYEQYV.

The CDR3 region has the DNA TGTGCCAGCAGCTTGAGGACAGGGCGGACCACTGAAGCTTTCTTT. Translation gives CASSLRTGRTTEAFF. The V gene is TRBV7-9, the J gene TRBJ1-1; 8 bases are shared with TRBD1. The CDR3 loop spans 15 amino acids. V trimming: 3 bases; J trimming: 4 bases; junction bases outside the gene matches: 7. Germline values: CDR1 SEHNR, CDR2 FQNEAQ (reference sequence).

V gene TRBV29-1 combines with J gene TRBJ1-2; D is ambiguous. The V end lost 8 bases, the J end lost 7 bases, and 17 bases lay between the germline ends. The CDR3 extends over 12 amino acids. Per germline, CDR1 SQVTM and CDR2 ANQGSEA. The CDR3 bases are TGCAGCTACCTTTGGGCGGGTTTTGGCTACACCTTC. Its protein product is CSYLWAGFGYTF.

This rearrangement joins TRBV7-9 to TRBJ2-7; D uncertain. Germline V CDR1 and CDR2: SEHNR, FQNEAQ (reference sequence). V lost 5 bases to trimming and J lost 2 bases, with 10 bases between them. This CDR3 contains 13 residues. The CDR3 DNA reads TGTGCCAGCAGCCCAATCCTGACCTACGAGCAGTACGTC. Its protein product is CASSPILTYEQYV.

This clonotype was counted a few times. This chain connects TRBV6-2 or TRBV6-3 to TRBJ2-1; maybe TRBD2 (5 bases). CDR1 MNHEY and CDR2 SVGEGT come from the germline V gene. Trimming took off 2 bases at V and 6 bases at J, with 23 bases between the two ends. There are 18 residues in the CDR3. In nucleotides, the CDR3 is TGTGCCAGCAGTTACAACCCCAGGCTAGCTAGGAAGCCCAATGAGCAGTTCTTC. This sequence encodes CASSYNPRLARKPNEQFF.

V and J are TRBV19 and TRBJ1-2; possible D gene TRBD1, 5 bases. The V end was cut by 10 bases, the J end by 4 bases, with 13 bases between. The CDR3 consists of 12 residues. The germline V gene encodes CDR1 LNHDA and CDR2 SQIVND (reference sequence). CDR3 in DNA: TGTGCCACTCTTGAAGGGGTCTATGGCTACACCTTC. Protein sequence: CATLEGVYGYTF.

The chain's CDR3 is CASSQGRLEQFF. CDR3 DNA sequence: TGCGCCAGCAGCCAAGGCCGATTGGAGCAGTTCTTC. V is TRBV4-1 and J is TRBJ2-1; D remains unclear. Germline V CDR1 and CDR2: MGHRA, YSYEKL. CDR3 size: 12 residues. The germline V and J ends were trimmed by 1 base and 10 bases, with 8 bases remaining between them.

The chain recombines TRBV12-3 or TRBV12-4 with TRBJ2-1; 10 bases fit TRBD1. There are 19 residues in the CDR3. V shed 3 bases and J 4 bases; nucleotides not matched to a gene: 15. CDR3 coding DNA: TGTGCCAGCAGTTTGGAGACAGGGGGCCGAGGTCTCGTTTACAATGAGCAGTTCTTC. This sequence encodes CASSLETGGRGLVYNEQFF.

This clonotype was counted ten times or more. The rearrangement uses TRBV29-1 and TRBJ2-7; D may match TRBD1 or TRBD2 (6 bases each). This CDR3 region has 15 residues. Looked up from germline, CDR1 is SQVTM and CDR2 is ANQGSEA. Trimming pared 1 base from V and 0 bases from J, leaving 13 bases between. CDR3 nucleotides: TGCAGCGTTGAAGGGGGAAAGGGGGGCTCCTACGAGCAGTACTTC. Translating it yields CSVEGGKGGSYEQYF.

The rearrangement uses TRBV29-1 and TRBJ2-5; TRBD2 aligns across 8 bases. Germline lookup yields CDR1 SQVTM and CDR2 ANQGSEA. V gave up 3 bases and J gave up 1 base; unmatched junction bases: 7. This CDR3 is 15 amino acids long. The DNA of the CDR3 is TGCAGCGTTGACCCCTCACTAGCGGCCCAAGAGACCCAGTACTTC. It specifies CSVDPSLAAQETQYF.

This clonotype turned up a few times. V is TRBV5-1 and J is TRBJ2-1; 10 nucleotides match TRBD1. From germline, CDR1 is SGHRS and CDR2 YFSETQ. This CDR3 spans 15 amino acids. V lost 4 bases and J lost 6; bases outside the gene matches: 7. The CDR3 DNA reads TGCGCCAGCAGCCTAATCGGACAGGGGGGCAATGAGCAGTTCTTC. This translates into CASSLIGQGGNEQFF. The full variable domain, with the rest looked up from reference TRBV5-1 and TRBJ2-1, is KAGVTQTPRYLIKTRGQQVTLSCSPISGHRSVSWYQQTPGQGLQFLFEYFSETQRNKGNFPGRFSGRQFSNSRSEMNVSTLELGDSALYLCASSLIGQGGNEQFFGPGTRLTVL.

A few counts support this clonotype. The V and J genes are TRBV20-1 and TRBJ2-3; the match to TRBD2 covers 12 bases. The germline V gene encodes CDR1 DFQATT and CDR2 SNEGSKA (reference sequence). The CDR3 totals 21 residues. Trimming at V came to 4 bases and at J to 3 bases, leaving 23 bases not matched to a gene. The CDR3 reads CSATPLWGLAGHPGGTDTQYF. CDR3 DNA: TGCAGTGCTACCCCCCTCTGGGGACTAGCGGGCCACCCGGGAGGTACAGATACGCAGTATTTT.

The V gene is TRBV5-1, the J gene TRBJ2-1, with D maybe TRBD2 (8 bases). CDR1 is SGHRS, CDR2 YFSETQ, per germline. The ends were cut back, 0 bases at V and 7 bases at J, with 17 bases in the middle. This CDR3 has 16 amino acids. The CDR3 sequence: CASSLAGQRENNEQFF. The CDR3 nucleotides are TGCGCCAGCAGCTTGGCGGGACAGCGGGAGAATAATGAGCAGTTCTTC.

This clonotype has just a few counts. A much larger clone is a single base away; this may be a read error. V gene TRBV4-1 combines with J gene TRBJ2-7, with 11 bases matching TRBD2. CDR1 is MGHRA and CDR2 is YSYEKL in the germline V gene. J gave up 2 bases and V 4 bases, and 4 bases lay outside the gene matches. This CDR3 is built from 15 residues. CDR3 DNA sequence: TGCGCCAGCAGCCGGGGGACTAGCGGAACCTACGAGCAGTACTTC. Its protein product is CASSRGTSGTYEQYF.

This clonotype was recorded a few times. J is TRBJ2-7 and V is TRBV28; TRBD1 matches 9 bases. J was trimmed by 0 bases and V by 8 bases; bases with no gene match: 5. The germline V gene encodes CDR1 MDHEN and CDR2 SYDVKM. The CDR3 loop spans 14 amino acids. The CDR3 region has the DNA TGTGCCAGCGCCCAGACAGGGGGCTCCTACGAGCAGTACTTC. Protein product: CASAQTGGSYEQYF.

This clonotype has a count of ten or more. The junction shows a germline mismatch at one end, possibly a read error. The chain uses TRBV27 and TRBJ2-7; no clear D gene. This CDR3 has 13 amino acids. Looked up from germline, CDR1 is MNHEY and CDR2 is SMNVEV (reference sequence). This chain's CDR3 is CASSLSGYYEQYF. CDR3 sequence (DNA): TGCGCCAGCAGCTTGTCTGGATACTACGAGCAGTACTTC.

This clonotype was counted at least ten times. The V and J genes are TRBV12-3 or TRBV12-4 and TRBJ1-1, with TRBD1 matching 8 bases. Losses at the gene ends were 6 bases for V and 4 bases for J; bases not matched to a gene: 7. The CDR3 contains 14 residues. In nucleotides, the CDR3 is TGTGCCAGCAGGGCAGGGGGCGTTAGCACTGAAGCTTTCTTT. Protein sequence: CASRAGGVSTEAFF.

This chain connects TRBV7-6 to TRBJ2-1; the match to TRBD2 covers 9 bases. V dropped 4 bases and J dropped 5; count of bases not matched to a gene: 6. The CDR3 has 15 amino acids. Germline V CDR1 and CDR2: SGHVS, FNYEAQ. The CDR3 nucleotides are TGTGCCAGCAGCTGGTTAGCGGGAGACCACAATGAGCAGTTCTTC. Its translation: CASSWLAGDHNEQFF.

The chain links TRBV29-1 to TRBJ2-3; unclear D gene. The CDR3 totals 11 residues. V lost 7 bases, J lost 4 bases, and 9 bases lay in between. Per germline, CDR1 SQVTM and CDR2 ANQGSEA. CDR3 bases: TGCAGCGCCCCGGGTGCAGATACGCAGTATTTT. It translates to CSAPGADTQYF.

Regarding this clonotype: The junction does not match germline at one end; this may be a read error. The chain uses TRBV27 and TRBJ1-1; no firm D call. The CDR3 has 14 residues. CDR1 is MNHEY and CDR2 is SMNVEV in the germline V gene (reference sequence). The CDR3 loop is CTSSLHRWNTEAFF. For the CDR3, the DNA is TGCACCAGCAGTTTACACCGCTGGAACACTGAAGCTTTCTTT.

This clonotype was seen only a few times. The genes are TRBV2 and TRBJ2-7, with D hard to call. V was trimmed by 6 bases and J by 7 bases, leaving 4 bases between them. The CDR3 sequence is 9 residues long. CDR1 SNHLY and CDR2 FYNNEI come from the germline V gene. The CDR3: CASRYEQYV. The DNA of the CDR3 is TGTGCCAGCAGATATGAGCAGTACGTC.

The chain combines TRBV12-3 or TRBV12-4 with TRBJ2-6; a possible D gene is TRBD1 (6 bases). CDR3 size: 17 residues. V gave up 2 bases and J gave up 2 bases, with 13 bases separating them. CDR3 loop: CASSLPIGGAGANVLTF. CDR3 in DNA: TGTGCCAGCAGTTTACCGATAGGGGGAGCTGGGGCCAACGTCCTGACTTTC.

This clonotype was picked up a small number of times. The rearrangement joins TRBV11-2 to TRBJ2-5; 8 positions agree with TRBD2. V lost 1 base and J lost 2; bases outside the gene matches: 21. The CDR3 contains 21 residues. Germline lookup yields CDR1 SGHAT and CDR2 FQNNGV. CDR3 in DNA: TGTGCCAGCAGCTTAGTCGGGGGACTAGAGGATAGCAGGGGCCCTCAAGAGACCCAGTACTTC. Amino acid sequence: CASSLVGGLEDSRGPQETQYF.

The chain links TRBV10-3 to TRBJ2-7; TRBD2 matches at 14 bases. The CDR3 length is 14 residues. CDR1 and CDR2 (germline): ENHRY, SYGVKD. Trimming removed 6 bases from V and 5 bases from J; junction bases left unmatched: 3. The CDR3 loop is CAIRGLAGAHEQYF. The CDR3 DNA sequence: TGTGCCATCAGGGGACTAGCGGGAGCCCACGAGCAGTACTTC.

This clonotype showed up many times. The chain joins TRBV4-2 to TRBJ2-1, with 11 positions matching TRBD2. Trimming cost V 2 bases and J 5 bases; bases outside gene matches: 2. CDR1 is LGHNA, CDR2 YNFKEQ, per germline. The CDR3 extends over 15 amino acids. The CDR3 region is CASSQPGLADNEQFF. The CDR3 DNA reads as TGTGCCAGCAGCCAACCGGGACTAGCGGACAATGAGCAGTTCTTC.

This clonotype was counted only a few times. V gene TRBV10-1 combines with J gene TRBJ2-7, with D possibly being TRBD2 (7 bases). V shed 7 bases and J shed 2 bases, with 21 bases lying between them. This CDR3 contains 16 residues. CDR1 and CDR2 from the germline V gene are WNHNN and SYGVQD (reference sequence). The CDR3, as DNA: TGCGCCAGCACCAAGGTAGGCGGGGGCAAACCCTACGAGCAGTACGTC. Translated, it gives CASTKVGGGKPYEQYV.